Following are 29 T cell receptor beta chains from one sample sequenced in a study of cytomegalovirus exposure and HLA in healthy donors. Amplification used 60 Vbeta primers and 13 Jbeta primers. The assay was immunoSEQ multiplex PCR, and TCRdb's table has in-frame clones only and misses some. The table has tens of thousands of clones, over 65% seen once. Sequencing was done on a sample of PBMCs. The source of these receptors is a man aged 50-59 years in good health and CMV-seronegative.

In nucleotides, the CDR3 is TGTGCCAGCAGCTTAGGACGACTGAGCTCCTACAATGAGCAGTTCTTC. As protein: CASSLGRLSSYNEQFF. The chain employs TRBV7-8 and TRBJ2-1, with unresolved D. Deletions cut 1 base from V and 0 bases from J, with 10 bases between. CDR3 size: 16 residues. The germline CDR1 and CDR2 sequences are SGHVS and FQNEAQ.

This chain joins TRBV2 and TRBJ2-1, with 14 bases lining up with TRBD2. Germline-derived CDR1 and CDR2 are SNHLY and FYNNEI. With 7 bases clipped from V and 4 bases from J, the junction kept 3 bases outside the gene matches. This CDR3 spans 15 amino acids. The CDR3 DNA follows: TGTGCCAGCACTAGGACTAGCGGGAGGTACAATGAGCAGTTCTTC. It codes for CASTRTSGRYNEQFF.

This chain joins TRBV9 and TRBJ2-5; 8 nucleotides align to TRBD1. CDR1 is SGDLS and CDR2 is YYNGEE in the germline V gene. J was trimmed by 5 bases and V by 0 bases; bases with no gene match: 9. This CDR3 contains 16 residues. This chain's CDR3 is CASSVAPDRGSETQYF. CDR3 DNA sequence: TGTGCCAGCAGCGTAGCACCCGACAGGGGATCGGAGACCCAGTACTTC.

The chain links TRBV6-5 to TRBJ2-1; 8 nucleotides match TRBD2. This CDR3 has 13 residues. V was clipped by 2 bases and J by 9 bases; unmatched bases: 3. Germline values: CDR1 MNHEY, CDR2 SVGAGI. CDR3 bases: TGTGCCAGCAGTTACCGGGAGGGGAGTGAGCAGTTCTTC. It codes for CASSYREGSEQFF.

This chain uses TRBV7-9 with TRBJ1-1, with D uncertain. This CDR3 is built from 15 residues. V gave up 5 bases and J gave up 2 bases, with 15 bases separating them. The germline CDR1 and CDR2 sequences are SEHNR and FQNEAQ (reference sequence). DNA of the CDR3: TGTGCCAGCAGCCCGGCGGGGATTTCCAACACTGAAGCTTTCTTT. Residues: CASSPAGISNTEAFF.

This clone was detected only a few times. The CDR3 DNA is TGTGCCAGCAGCGATACTAGCGGGAAGCGTGAGCAGTTCTTC. Amino acids: CASSDTSGKREQFF. The rearrangement links TRBV9 to TRBJ2-1; 10 bases match TRBD2. CDR1 is SGDLS and CDR2 is YYNGEE in the germline V gene. This CDR3 spans 14 amino acids. The J segment lost 9 bases and the V segment lost 3 bases, leaving 6 bases of the junction unmatched.

The chain uses TRBV28 and TRBJ1-2; the D is unclear. V was clipped by 5 bases and J by 1 base, with 5 bases between them. Germline loops: CDR1 MDHEN, CDR2 SYDVKM. The CDR3 extends over 12 amino acids. CDR3 residues: CASSPGNYGYTF. The CDR3 DNA sequence: TGTGCCAGCAGTCCGGGTAACTATGGCTACACCTTC.

The rearrangement links TRBV4-3 to TRBJ2-2, with 13 bases fitting TRBD2. Germline-derived CDR1 and CDR2 are LGHNA and YSLEER. There are 16 residues in the CDR3. V was clipped by 6 bases and J by 4 bases; unmatched bases: 5. The DNA of the CDR3 is TGCGCCAGCAGTCGGACTAGCGGGAGTGGCACCGGGGAGCTGTTTTTT. Protein sequence: CASSRTSGSGTGELFF.

The gene calls are TRBV7-9 and TRBJ2-3, with a weak D call TRBD1 (6 bases). Germline V gene lookup returns CDR1 SEHNR and CDR2 FQNEAQ (reference sequence). This CDR3 region has 15 residues. The ends were cut back, 3 bases at V and 0 bases at J, with 10 bases in the middle. The CDR3: CASSFRGSSTDTQYF. The CDR3 DNA sequence: TGTGCCAGCAGCTTTAGGGGGAGTAGCACAGATACGCAGTATTTT.

V usage is TRBV7-9 and J usage is TRBJ1-2; no definite D call. Germline values: CDR1 SEHNR, CDR2 FQNEAQ (reference sequence). The CDR3 spans 15 residues. The germline V and J ends were trimmed by 1 base and 6 bases, with 15 bases remaining between them. In nucleotides, the CDR3 is TGTGCCAGCAGCTTAGTACGAGGCTCAAAACATGGCTACACCTTC. Protein: CASSLVRGSKHGYTF. The variable domain in full, with the rest retrieved from reference TRBV7-9 and TRBJ1-2, is DTGVSQNPRHKITKRGQNVTFRCDPISEHNRLYWYRQTLGQGPEFLTYFQNEAQLEKSRLLSDRFSAERPKGSFSTLEIQRTEQGDSAMYLCASSLVRGSKHGYTFGSGTRLTVV.

V usage is TRBV19 and J usage is TRBJ2-2; D gene ambiguous. CDR1 is LNHDA, CDR2 SQIVND, per germline (reference sequence). The CDR3 loop spans 11 amino acids. V was shortened by 5 bases and J by 6 bases, with 4 bases between the two germline ends. CDR3 sequence: CASSEAGELFF. As DNA, the CDR3 is TGTGCCAGTAGTGAGGCCGGGGAGCTGTTTTTT.

The chain employs TRBV19 and TRBJ2-3; 14 bases line up with TRBD2. Trimming at V came to 4 bases and at J to 6 bases, leaving 6 bases not matched to a gene. Germline-derived CDR1 and CDR2 are LNHDA and SQIVND (reference sequence). The CDR3 is made up of 16 amino acids. The CDR3 loop is CASSTRLAGGIDTQYF. Written as DNA, the CDR3 is TGTGCCAGTAGTACCAGACTAGCGGGAGGGATTGATACGCAGTATTTT.

The rearrangement links TRBV7-3 to TRBJ2-3; D is possibly TRBD2 (6 bases). CDR3 length equals 15 residues. Germline V CDR1 and CDR2: SGHTA, FQGTGA. V lost 1 base and J 1 base, leaving 9 bases between the germline ends. CDR3 residues: CASSLRAGRTDTQYF. For the CDR3, the DNA is TGTGCCAGCAGCTTAAGAGCGGGCCGCACAGATACGCAGTATTTT. Variable domain in full (rest from reference TRBV7-3 and TRBJ2-3): GAGVSQTPSNKVTEKGKYVELRCDPISGHTALYWYRQSLGQGPEFLIYFQGTGAADDSGLPNDRFFAVRPEGSVSTLKIQRTERGDSAVYLCASSLRAGRTDTQYFGPGTRLTVL.

V usage is TRBV9 and J usage is TRBJ2-3; TRBD2 matches at 13 bases. This CDR3 contains 16 residues. Germline assignment: CDR1 SGDLS and CDR2 YYNGEE. V gave up 0 bases and J gave up 3 bases; unmatched junction bases: 1. CDR3 in amino acids: CASSVGLAGGTDTQYF. For the CDR3, the DNA is TGTGCCAGCAGCGTAGGACTAGCGGGAGGTACAGATACGCAGTATTTT. The whole variable domain, remainder taken from reference TRBV9 and TRBJ2-3, is DSGVTQTPKHLITATGQRVTLRCSPRSGDLSVYWYQQSLDQGLQFLIQYYNGEERAKGNILERFSAQQFPDLHSELNLSSLELGDSALYFCASSVGLAGGTDTQYFGPGTRLTVL.

This chain connects TRBV19 to TRBJ1-5, with 10 bases matching TRBD1. V lost 7 bases, J lost 4 bases, and 4 bases stayed unmatched. The germline CDR1 and CDR2 sequences are LNHDA and SQIVND (reference sequence). This CDR3 comprises 14 residues. The DNA of the CDR3 is TGTGCCAGTACCGTGGGACAGGGGAATCAGCCCCAGCATTTT. Amino acids: CASTVGQGNQPQHF.

J is TRBJ1-1 and V is TRBV7-9, with a tentative D call TRBD1 (5 bases). Germline CDR1 is SEHNR and CDR2 is FQNEAQ (reference sequence). The V end lost 10 bases, the J end lost 4 bases, and 16 bases lay between the germline ends. CDR3 size: 13 residues. CDR3 sequence (DNA): TGTGCCAACATCGGGGCGGGGAGCACTGAAGCTTTCTTT. Its translation is CANIGAGSTEAFF.

The rearrangement joins TRBV6-1 to TRBJ2-3; D may be TRBD2 (6 bases). CDR1 and CDR2 (germline): MNHNS, SASEGT. V was trimmed by 6 bases and J by 1 base, leaving 14 bases between them. The CDR3 has 15 amino acids. The CDR3 DNA follows: TGTGCCAGCAGGTCTAAAATAGCGGGCACAGATACGCAGTATTTT. Residues: CASRSKIAGTDTQYF.

Only one count was recorded for this clone. The chain combines TRBV4-2 with TRBJ2-7; D is possibly TRBD1 (6 bases). With 1 base removed from V and 5 bases from J, the gap between germline ends came to 12 bases. Germline CDR1 and CDR2: LGHNA and YNFKEQ. The CDR3 contains 14 residues. This CDR3 is CASSQVQGPNEQYF. CDR3 DNA sequence: TGTGCCAGCAGCCAAGTCCAGGGGCCGAACGAGCAGTACTTC.

The chain uses TRBV30 and TRBJ2-7; D is possibly TRBD1 (6 bases). There are 11 residues in the CDR3. V dropped 4 bases and J dropped 3 bases, with 7 bases sitting between them. CDR1 and CDR2 from the germline V gene are GTSNPN and SVGIG (reference sequence). The CDR3 bases are TGTGCCTGGATACAGGGCTACGAGCAGTACTTC. Residues: CAWIQGYEQYF.

The chain uses TRBV7-3 and TRBJ2-1, with TRBD2 identical over 7 bases. This CDR3 is 17 amino acids long. The germline V gene encodes CDR1 SGHTA and CDR2 FQGTGA. V lost 4 bases to trimming and J lost 0 bases; unmatched junction nucleotides: 9. The CDR3 loop reads CASSSGGGSVSYNEQFF. The CDR3 DNA follows: TGTGCCAGCAGCTCCGGGGGAGGGAGTGTCTCCTACAATGAGCAGTTCTTC. Using reference TRBV7-3 and TRBJ2-1 for the parts outside the CDR3, the full variable domain is GAGVSQTPSNKVTEKGKYVELRCDPISGHTALYWYRQSLGQGPEFLIYFQGTGAADDSGLPNDRFFAVRPEGSVSTLKIQRTERGDSAVYLCASSSGGGSVSYNEQFFGPGTRLTVL.

V usage is TRBV30 and J usage is TRBJ2-7; 11 bases line up with TRBD2. The germline V gene has CDR1 GTSNPN and CDR2 SVGIG (reference sequence). J lost 4 bases, V lost 2 bases, and 4 bases had no gene match. This CDR3 spans 14 amino acids. The CDR3 bases are TGTGCCTGGAGTAACCGACTAGCGGGGTACGAGCAGTACTTC. Protein sequence: CAWSNRLAGYEQYF.

The rearrangement uses TRBV5-1 and TRBJ2-1; D remains unclear. CDR1 SGHRS and CDR2 YFSETQ come from the germline V gene. CDR3 length equals 13 residues. Trimming shortened V by 1 base and J by 7 bases, and 9 bases separated the two germline ends. The CDR3 nucleotides are TGCGCCAGCAGCTTGCGACCGCGGAATGAGCAGTTCTTC. It codes for CASSLRPRNEQFF. The whole variable domain, remainder taken from reference TRBV5-1 and TRBJ2-1, is KAGVTQTPRYLIKTRGQQVTLSCSPISGHRSVSWYQQTPGQGLQFLFEYFSETQRNKGNFPGRFSGRQFSNSRSEMNVSTLELGDSALYLCASSLRPRNEQFFGPGTRLTVL.

This clone was observed a handful of times. The chain carries TRBV5-1 and TRBJ2-3; D uncertain. Trimming shortened V by 5 bases and J by 5 bases, and 15 bases separated the two germline ends. The V gene's germline CDR1 is SGHRS and CDR2 YFSETQ. The CDR3 is made up of 14 amino acids. The CDR3 region has the DNA TGCGCCAGCAGGGCCTCCTCCGTTGGAGATACGCAGTATTTT. It translates to CASRASSVGDTQYF.

The chain carries TRBV5-1 and TRBJ2-3, with 9 bases that match TRBD2. J was trimmed by 0 bases and V by 5 bases; bases with no gene match: 7. Germline V gene data show CDR1 as SGHRS and CDR2 as YFSETQ. This CDR3 contains 16 residues. CDR3 nucleotides: TGCGCCAGCAGAAGCCTAGCGGGGCGAAGCACAGATACGCAGTATTTT. Encoded protein: CASRSLAGRSTDTQYF.

As DNA, the CDR3 is TGTGCCAGCAGCGTCGCACTCGACAGGGGGTACGATGAGCAGTTCTTC. It codes for CASSVALDRGYDEQFF. The V call is TRBV9, the J call TRBJ2-1; the match to TRBD1 covers 9 bases. Germline V CDR1 and CDR2: SGDLS, YYNGEE. The CDR3 contains 16 residues. Unmatched junction bases numbered 11, after V lost 2 bases and J lost 8 bases.

The gene calls are TRBV30 and TRBJ2-3, with no clear D. The CDR3 runs to 13 residues. V was clipped by 0 bases and J by 2 bases, with 6 bases between them. Germline lookup yields CDR1 GTSNPN and CDR2 SVGIG (reference sequence). CDR3 loop: CAWSVLSTDTQYF. The DNA of the CDR3 is TGTGCCTGGAGTGTACTTTCCACAGATACGCAGTATTTT. Full variable domain (remainder filled in from reference TRBV30 and TRBJ2-3): SQTIHQWPATLVQPVGSPLSLECTVEGTSNPNLYWYRQAAGRGLQLLFYSVGIGQISSEVPQNLSASRPQDRQFILSSKKLLLSDSGFYLCAWSVLSTDTQYFGPGTRLTVL.

In this sample, this clone turned up a few times. The chain carries TRBV5-1 and TRBJ2-7; TRBD1 matches 8 bases. The CDR3 contains 14 residues. With V trimmed by 3 bases and J by 4 bases, 6 bases remained unmatched. Germline lookup yields CDR1 SGHRS and CDR2 YFSETQ. Here the CDR3 DNA reads TGCGCCAGCAGCTCTGCCCAGGGGGCATACGAGCAGTACTTC. It yields the protein CASSSAQGAYEQYF.

The V gene is TRBV11-2, the J gene TRBJ2-1, with D maybe TRBD1 (6 bases). V shed 5 bases and J shed 14 bases, with 16 bases lying between them. Germline loops: CDR1 SGHAT, CDR2 FQNNGV. The CDR3 length is 12 residues. In DNA form, the CDR3 reads TGTGCCAGCAGCCCCAGAGACAGGAGTGAGTTCTTC. This gives the protein CASSPRDRSEFF.

The chain recombines TRBV5-1 with TRBJ2-2; D might be TRBD2 (7 bases). V lost 2 bases, J lost 3 bases, and 14 bases lay in between. Germline values: CDR1 SGHRS, CDR2 YFSETQ. The CDR3 is 16 amino acids. CDR3 DNA: TGCGCCAGCAGCTTCGTCGGGGGGCTTGACACCGGGGAGCTGTTTTTT. Translation: CASSFVGGLDTGELFF.